This T cell receptor (beta chain) was found in a study of blood T cells in healthy people across ages. A J-beta primer mix and a sample-barcoded 5' primer were used in a second PCR of about 7 to 11 cycles. Each CDR3 protein gets one entry after TCRdb re-called the 5' RACE reads with MiXCR. The table shows roughly 700,000 distinct CDR3 sequences, with roughly 49% occurring only once. In terms of origin and age, donors were healthy Caucasian individuals from Russia aged 6 to 90. The sequencing input was blood. The TCR sequence derives from a woman aged 60-70 years in good health.

CDR3 in amino acids: CASSQEQVFQETQYF. Here the CDR3 DNA reads TGTGCCAGCAGCCAAGAACAGGTCTTCCAAGAGACCCAGTACTTC. This chain joins TRBV3-1 and TRBJ2-5; D possibly corresponds to TRBD1 (5 bases). Deletions cut 0 bases from V and 1 base from J, with 9 bases between. This CDR3 has 15 residues. The V gene's germline CDR1 is LGHDT and CDR2 YNNKEL (reference sequence).